This T cell receptor beta chain appears in the sequencing data of a study of blood T cell repertoires in COVID-19. CDR1 is KGHSH and CDR2 is LQKENI in the germline V gene. The CDR3 is 13 residues long. The V gene lost 8 bases and the J gene lost 6 bases, with 16 bases spanning the gap. Data came from immunoSEQ multiplex PCR; TCRdb stores just in-frame clones and leaves some out. The sample gives approximately 180,000 clones, around 82% of which show up once; roughly 5% is in the top ten. This receptor was obtained from a woman aged 60 to 75 with acute COVID-19. The chain has TRBV18 and TRBJ1-1; no clear D. The sequencing input was PBMCs or T cells enriched from blood (not recorded which). The CDR3 sequence is CASTKAGSAEAFF. DNA of the CDR3: TGTGCCAGCACAAAGGCGGGGAGCGCTGAAGCTTTCTTT.